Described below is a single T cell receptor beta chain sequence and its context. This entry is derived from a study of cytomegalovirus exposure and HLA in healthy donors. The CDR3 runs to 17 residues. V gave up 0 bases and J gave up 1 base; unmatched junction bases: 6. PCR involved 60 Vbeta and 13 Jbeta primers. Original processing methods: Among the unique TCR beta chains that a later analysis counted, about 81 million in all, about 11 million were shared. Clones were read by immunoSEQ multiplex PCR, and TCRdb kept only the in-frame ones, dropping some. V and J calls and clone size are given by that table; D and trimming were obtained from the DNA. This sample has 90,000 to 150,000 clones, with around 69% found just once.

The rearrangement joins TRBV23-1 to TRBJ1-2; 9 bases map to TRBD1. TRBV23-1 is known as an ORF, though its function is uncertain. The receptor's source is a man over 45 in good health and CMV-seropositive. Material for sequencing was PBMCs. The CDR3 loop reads CASSQSRDRALNYGYTF. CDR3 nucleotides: TGCGCCAGCAGTCAATCGCGGGACAGGGCCCTTAACTATGGCTACACCTTC.